What follows describes a single T cell receptor (beta chain). Antigen unknown. These data come from a study of regulatory T cells in long-lasting Graves disease. Overall study: Recently diagnosed Graves' patients had received antithyroid drugs for under 3 months. Whole-study results and caveats: Favored gene segments in persistent disease were TRBV28, TRBJ1-2 and TRBJ2-5.

Time point meaning: newly diagnosed GD, antithyroid drugs for less than 3 months. From PBMCs, RNA was extracted and then used to make the TCR library. In each case, Graves' disease was diagnosed per American Thyroid Association guidelines. CDR3 size: 14 residues. Trimming took off 0 bases at V and 4 bases at J, with 9 bases between the two ends. Germline CDR1 reads MNHEY; CDR2 reads SVGAGI. Assembly of TCR beta libraries relied on iRepertoire HTBI primers together with Arm-PCR of CDR3 regions. In the original workflow: The study identified more than 50 TRBV and approximately 13 TRBJ segments across samples. TCRdb itself ran the multiplex PCR reads through MiXCR, one entry per CDR3 protein. In this record, the V and J calls reflect TCRdb's handling and not the investigators' own analysis. The table records about 350,000 distinct CDR3 sequences, roughly 17% of them present only once. These sequences were also reported in another study, on T cells in Graves' hyperthyroidism and ophthalmopathy.

This chain joins TRBV6-5 and TRBJ1-1; D unclear. The specimen was peripheral blood mononuclear cells (PBMCs), collected at new diagnosis, from a patient treated with antithyroid drugs. The TCR was taken from a woman aged 18-30 years with Graves disease. The CDR3 region is CASSYSGYGTEAFF. CDR3 coding DNA: TGTGCCAGCAGTTACTCTGGGTACGGCACTGAAGCTTTCTTT.